This T cell receptor beta chain appears in the sequencing data of a study of PD-1 blockade in mismatch repair-deficient tumors. Study-wide context: Patients had about 13 mismatch repair-deficient cancer types and were previously treated and progressing.

All patients were mismatch repair deficient, assessed by either PCR or immunohistochemistry. TCR sequencing covered a few patients who responded to pembrolizumab. From germline, CDR1 is MNHEY and CDR2 SMNVEV (reference sequence). Trimming shortened V by 1 base and J by 2 bases, and 14 bases separated the two germline ends. The CDR3 is made up of 16 amino acids. Generated by immunoSEQ multiplex PCR, the TCRdb table keeps only in-frame clones and is missing some. Among 25,000 to 30,000 clones, roughly 80% were seen once, and the ten largest hold 2.5% to 3%. Points from the study as a whole: Rapid post-treatment expansion, then contraction, generally preceding radiologic response, marked tumor-resident clones.

Regarding this clone: Its target is unknown.

The receptor's source is an adult with mismatch repair-deficient cancer. V gene TRBV27 combines with J gene TRBJ1-1; possibly TRBD1 for D (5 bases). The sample consisted of PBMCs, taken before pembrolizumab treatment. Written as DNA, the CDR3 is TGTGCCAGCAGTTTATACGGCGGGACGGTAAACACTGAAGCTTTCTTT. Amino acids: CASSLYGGTVNTEAFF.